Listed below are T cell receptor beta chains from one sample, sequenced in a study of blood T cells in healthy people across ages. TCRdb reprocessed the 5' RACE reads via MiXCR and lists one record per CDR3 protein. The table lists about 1,400,000 distinct CDR3 sequences, around 39% of them singletons. The specimen sequenced was blood. Receptors were obtained from a woman aged 18-29 years in good health. Each CDR3 is given with its conserved first and last residue. A D gene is named only where the DNA matches it firmly. Size values are once, few and many counts, or a class for expanded clones, and some rows have none.

V gene	J gene	D gene	clone size	CDR3 protein	CDR3 DNA
TRBV3-1	TRBJ2-3	TRBD2	NA	CASSHRTSGGQNLGGTDTQYF	TGTGCCAGCAGCCACCGGACTAGCGGGGGGCAGAATTTGGGGGGCACAGATACGCAGTATTTT
TRBV2	TRBJ2-6	NA	NA	CASSGYREIGLSGANVLTF	TGTGCCAGCAGTGGGTACAGGGAAATAGGGCTCTCTGGGGCCAACGTCCTGACTTTC
TRBV10-3	TRBJ1-2	NA	few	CAITTGPSGGYTF	TGTGCCATCACCACAGGGCCATCGGGGGGCTACACCTTC
TRBV20-1	TRBJ2-1	TRBD2	few	CSARDLGGAVYNEQFF	TGCAGTGCTAGAGATCTCGGGGGGGCCGTCTACAATGAGCAGTTCTTC
TRBV25-1	TRBJ2-5	NA	NA	CASSHDRKTIYNEQYF	TGTGCCAGCAGCCACGACAGGAAAACGATTTACAATGAGCAGTACTTC
TRBV11-2	TRBJ2-7	NA	few	CASSLVSPSLFDSYEQYF	TGTGCCAGCAGCTTAGTTTCGCCCAGCCTCTTTGACTCCTACGAGCAGTACTTC
TRBV20-1	TRBJ2-1	NA	NA	CSARRDNNEQFF	TGCAGTGCTAGGCGTGATAACAATGAGCAGTTCTTC
TRBV14	TRBJ1-2	NA	NA	CASSQESAGIHLYGYTF	TGTGCCAGCAGCCAAGAATCGGCGGGGATCCACCTCTATGGCTACACCTTC
TRBV12-3/TRBV12-4	TRBJ2-6	NA	few	CASGRNSGANVLTF	TGTGCGTCGGGCAGGAACTCTGGGGCCAACGTCCTGACTTTC
TRBV6-6	TRBJ2-2	NA	NA	CACTRSNTGELFF	TGTGCCTGTACGCGGTCGAACACCGGGGAGCTGTTTTTT
TRBV3-1	TRBJ2-7	TRBD2	NA	CASSLHKASGIYEQYF	TGTGCCAGCAGCCTCCATAAGGCTAGCGGGATATACGAGCAGTACTTC
TRBV9	TRBJ2-5	TRBD2	NA	CAGSGRPKLAGGVNEQYF	TGTGCCGGCAGCGGACGCCCTAAGTTAGCGGGGGGGGTAAATGAGCAGTACTTC
TRBV20-1	TRBJ2-7	NA	few	CSAKKGGRTYEQYF	TGCAGTGCGAAAAAAGGGGGGCGGACCTACGAGCAGTACTTC
TRBV9	TRBJ2-3	NA	NA	CASSTLGTFYTDTQYF	TGTGCCAGCAGCACCTTAGGGACTTTCTACACAGATACGCAGTATTTT
TRBV5-6	TRBJ1-1	NA	few	CASSFGGGILNTEAFF	TGTGCCAGCAGCTTCGGGGGGGGCATTCTTAACACTGAAGCTTTCTTT
TRBV27	TRBJ2-2	NA	NA	CASTRGAPLTTGELFF	TGTGCCAGCACCCGGGGGGCACCCCTTACCACCGGGGAGCTGTTTTTT
TRBV20-1	TRBJ2-1	NA	NA	CSARDLSASGFYEQFF	TGCAGTGCTAGAGATCTCTCGGCGAGTGGCTTCTACGAGCAGTTCTTC
TRBV4-2	TRBJ2-1	TRBD1	NA	CVSSQDRASYNEQFF	TGTGTCAGCAGCCAAGACAGGGCCTCCTACAATGAGCAGTTCTTC
TRBV7-9	TRBJ2-3	TRBD2	NA	CASSLGLVVDTQYF	TGTGCCAGCAGCCTGGGACTAGTAGTAGATACGCAGTATTTT
TRBV20-1	TRBJ2-3	TRBD2	few	CSARRRGGTDTQYF	TGCAGTGCTAGACGGCGGGGGGGCACAGATACGCAGTATTTT
TRBV5-6	TRBJ2-4	NA	NA	CASSLVSENIQYF	TGTGCCAGCAGCTTGGTATCCGAAAACATTCAGTACTTC
TRBV18	TRBJ1-4	TRBD1	once	CASSPQGAVNEKLFF	TGTGCCAGCTCACCTCAGGGGGCAGTTAATGAAAAACTGTTTTTT
TRBV20-1	TRBJ2-5	TRBD1	NA	CSAEKTGGIETQYF	TGCAGTGCCGAGAAAACAGGGGGCATAGAGACCCAGTACTTC
TRBV12-3/TRBV12-4	TRBJ1-2	NA	NA	CASSLRALYGYTF	TGTGCCAGCAGTTTGCGGGCACTCTATGGCTACACCTTC
TRBV2	TRBJ2-3	NA	NA	CASREGVYSTDTQYF	TGTGCCAGCCGTGAGGGGGTTTATAGCACAGATACGCAGTATTTT
TRBV6-6	TRBJ2-1	NA	NA	CAIATGDSYNEQFF	TGTGCCATCGCGACTGGAGACTCCTACAATGAGCAGTTCTTC
TRBV12-5	TRBJ2-1	NA	few	CASGLYEQFF	TGTGCTAGTGGTTTATATGAGCAGTTCTTC
TRBV9	TRBJ2-7	NA	few	CASSVGHVGSYEQYF	TGTGCCAGCAGCGTAGGGCACGTTGGCTCCTACGAGCAGTACTTC
TRBV6-1	TRBJ2-5	TRBD1	few	CASRAGTARETQYF	TGTGCCAGCAGAGCCGGGACAGCTAGGGAGACCCAGTACTTC
TRBV6-5	TRBJ2-1	NA	NA	CASSPPDLWEQFF	TGTGCCAGCAGTCCCCCAGACCTTTGGGAGCAGTTCTTC
TRBV3-1	TRBJ2-3	TRBD2	once	CASSPPHTSADMQYF	TGTGCCAGCAGTCCACCACATACTAGCGCAGATATGCAGTATTTT
TRBV6-1	TRBJ2-3	TRBD2	NA	CASSGTSGFADTQYF	TGTGCCAGCAGTGGTACTAGCGGGTTTGCAGATACGCAGTATTTT
TRBV20-1	TRBJ2-5	NA	few	CSAREAAGDGTEQYF	TGCAGTGCTAGAGAGGCGGCGGGGGACGGGACAGAGCAGTACTTC
TRBV20-1	TRBJ2-3	NA	NA	CSARVSGATDTQYF	TGCAGTGCTAGAGTCAGCGGAGCCACAGATACGCAGTATTTT
TRBV7-9	TRBJ1-1	NA	NA	CASSLAQTVNTEAFF	TGTGCCAGCAGCTTAGCCCAGACAGTGAACACTGAAGCTTTCTTT
TRBV6-1	TRBJ2-4	NA	once	CASSEGSAAKNIQYF	TGTGCCAGCAGTGAAGGCAGCGCAGCCAAAAACATTCAGTACTTC
TRBV25-1	TRBJ2-1	NA	few	CASSEYSGLTFF	TGTGCCAGCAGTGAATATTCCGGGTTGACGTTCTTC
TRBV30	TRBJ2-7	NA	many	CAWGDGGKVDEQYF	TGTGCCTGGGGGGACGGGGGCAAGGTCGACGAGCAGTACTTC
TRBV6-5	TRBJ2-3	TRBD2	few	CASRPLTSGFTDTQYF	TGTGCCAGCAGGCCCCTGACTAGCGGTTTCACAGATACGCAGTATTTT
TRBV7-2	TRBJ2-7	NA	few	CASSLDRGILSREQYF	TGTGCCAGCAGCTTAGATAGGGGAATCCTAAGCCGGGAGCAGTACTTC
TRBV12-5	TRBJ2-3	NA	NA	CASGLSQAQFGTDTQYF	TGTGCTAGTGGTTTGTCCCAGGCTCAATTTGGCACAGATACGCAGTATTTT
TRBV20-1	TRBJ1-1	NA	NA	CSARDGGASTEAFF	TGCAGTGCTAGAGATGGGGGCGCGAGCACTGAAGCTTTCTTT
TRBV14	TRBJ1-2	NA	NA	CASSEPRGRVYGYTF	TGTGCCAGCTCTGAGCCCCGAGGCCGCGTCTATGGCTACACCTTC
TRBV12-3/TRBV12-4	TRBJ2-1	TRBD2	few	CASSLDRGREDLEQFF	TGTGCCAGCAGCCTAGATCGGGGGCGGGAGGACCTTGAGCAGTTCTTC
TRBV27	TRBJ2-5	NA	NA	CASTSTGTLRNEQYF	TGTGCCAGCACCTCTACAGGGACCCTACGGAATGAGCAGTACTTC
TRBV30	TRBJ2-3	NA	NA	CAWMVRGDTQYF	TGTGCCTGGATGGTCCGTGGGGATACGCAGTATTTT
TRBV5-1	TRBJ2-5	TRBD2	NA	CAGRTSIGETQYF	TGCGCCGGCCGGACTAGCATTGGTGAGACCCAGTACTTC
TRBV10-3	TRBJ2-1	NA	many	CAINKGQGGYNEQFF	TGTGCCATCAACAAAGGGCAGGGAGGCTACAATGAGCAGTTCTTC
TRBV11-1	TRBJ2-1	TRBD1	NA	CASSLPGTGKDEQFF	TGTGCCAGCAGCCTCCCCGGGACAGGGAAAGATGAGCAGTTCTTC
TRBV12-3/TRBV12-4	TRBJ2-2	TRBD2	NA	CASSLAGVYRELFF	TGTGCCAGCTCGCTAGCGGGAGTCTATCGGGAGCTGTTTTTT
TRBV5-1	TRBJ1-1	TRBD1	NA	CASTMDRVGETEAFF	TGCGCCAGCACCATGGACAGGGTGGGTGAAACTGAAGCTTTCTTT
TRBV3-1	TRBJ2-5	NA	NA	CASSQELVQETQYF	TGTGCCAGCAGCCAAGAACTAGTCCAAGAGACCCAGTACTTC
TRBV6-5	TRBJ1-1	NA	NA	CASSYHGRGWETEAFF	TGTGCCAGCAGTTACCACGGTCGGGGCTGGGAAACTGAAGCTTTCTTT
TRBV7-2	TRBJ2-7	TRBD2	few	CASSLRASGVYEQYF	TGTGCCAGCAGCTTAAGGGCTAGCGGGGTTTACGAGCAGTACTTC
TRBV14	TRBJ2-1	NA	NA	CASSPISHEQIF	TGTGCCAGCAGTCCAATCTCCCATGAGCAGATCTTC
TRBV29-1	TRBJ2-5	TRBD1	few	CSGDRGDETQYF	TGCAGCGGTGACAGGGGGGATGAGACCCAGTACTTC
TRBV5-1	TRBJ2-3	NA	NA	CASSLIWAGGSTDTQYF	TGCGCCAGCAGCTTGATCTGGGCAGGGGGGAGCACAGATACGCAGTATTTT